A single sample gave rise to the 21 T cell receptor beta chains below, sequenced in a study of spatial heterogeneity in lung cancer. Specified time point: sample taken at primary tumor resection. TCRdb itself ran the 5' RACE reads through MiXCR, one entry per CDR3 protein. The data hold a few thousand distinct CDR3 sequences, with 6% to 7% observed a single time. Sequencing was performed on normal lung tissue next to the tumor, taken at surgery. The receptors stem from a male donor with early-stage non-small cell lung cancer.

The chain is built from TRBV5-1 and TRBJ2-2, with D perhaps TRBD1 (6 bases). V lost 3 bases to trimming and J lost 5 bases, with 11 bases between them. The CDR3 spans 14 residues. The germline V gene encodes CDR1 SGHRS and CDR2 YFSETQ. The CDR3 DNA follows: TGCGCCAGCAGCTCGACAGGTCAGACCGGGGAGCTGTTTTTT. Encoded protein: CASSSTGQTGELFF.

J is TRBJ2-6 and V is TRBV4-3; the D gene is possibly TRBD1 (6 bases). Per the germline V gene, CDR1 is LGHNA and CDR2 is YSLEER. V was clipped by 2 bases and J by 3 bases, with 11 bases between them. This CDR3 spans 16 amino acids. DNA for the CDR3: TGCGCCAGCAGCCAATACAGGGTACTTGGGGCCAACGTCCTGACTTTC. Translation gives CASSQYRVLGANVLTF.

This clonotype counts as medium-sized. V is TRBV6-1 and J is TRBJ2-7; weak D call: TRBD2 (5 bases). Trimming took 6 bases from V and 4 from J, leaving 16 bases between them. Germline loops: CDR1 MNHNS, CDR2 SASEGT. The CDR3 runs 14 residues. In DNA form, the CDR3 reads TGTGCCAGCAGCCGAGCCCAGGACTTTTACGAGCAGTACTTC. This sequence encodes CASSRAQDFYEQYF.

This clonotype is labeled medium-sized. The V call is TRBV6-4, the J call TRBJ2-7; D not resolved. Germline V gene lookup returns CDR1 MRHNA and CDR2 SNTAGT. The ends were cut back, 0 bases at V and 3 bases at J, with 0 bases in the middle. The CDR3 loop spans 11 amino acids. The CDR3 loop reads CASSDSYEQYF. CDR3 DNA: TGTGCCAGCAGTGACTCCTACGAGCAGTACTTC.

This clonotype is medium-sized by share. Here the CDR3 DNA reads TGTGCCAGCGGCCCTCGCACCGACAGCGGGATAGAGACCCAGTACTTC. Its protein is CASGPRTDSGIETQYF. The gene calls are TRBV28 and TRBJ2-5, with 7 bases that match TRBD2. Germline V gives CDR1 MDHEN, CDR2 SYDVKM. Losses at the gene ends were 8 bases for V and 4 bases for J; bases not matched to a gene: 16. The CDR3 covers 16 residues.

This clonotype showed up many times. V usage is TRBV2 and J usage is TRBJ2-1; D tentatively reads TRBD1 or TRBD2 (5 bases each). V gave up 6 bases and J gave up 14 bases, with 20 bases separating them. Germline CDR1 and CDR2: SNHLY and FYNNEI. The CDR3 is 13 residues long. The CDR3 loop reads CASRGTESTMEFF. Written as DNA, the CDR3 is TGTGCCAGCAGAGGGACGGAGTCCACAATGGAGTTCTTC.

Sample share makes this clonotype medium-sized. The J gene is TRBJ2-1, the V gene TRBV5-1; TRBD1 agrees at 9 bases. Germline V gene lookup returns CDR1 SGHRS and CDR2 YFSETQ. J was trimmed by 7 bases and V by 1 base; bases with no gene match: 6. This CDR3 has 15 residues. Here the CDR3 reads CASSLRTGAVNEQFF. The CDR3 bases are TGCGCCAGCAGCTTGCGGACAGGGGCCGTAAATGAGCAGTTCTTC.

This clonotype is medium-sized in the sample. The rearrangement joins TRBV6-2 or TRBV6-3 to TRBJ2-5, with 9 positions matching TRBD1. Germline loops: CDR1 MNHEY, CDR2 SVGEGT. CDR3 length: 15 amino acids. V lost 6 bases to trimming and J lost 4 bases; unmatched junction nucleotides: 9. In DNA, the CDR3 is TGTGCCAGCAGCTTCACTAGGACAGGGGTAGAGACCCAGTACTTC. The encoded protein is CASSFTRTGVETQYF.

This clonotype is classed as medium-sized. The rearrangement uses TRBV5-6 and TRBJ2-2; 11 positions agree with TRBD1. V dropped 3 bases and J dropped 5; count of bases not matched to a gene: 0. The CDR3 is made up of 14 amino acids. Germline loops: CDR1 SGHDT, CDR2 YYEEEE. The CDR3 sequence: CASSWDRGTGELFF. CDR3 coding DNA: TGTGCCAGCAGCTGGGACAGGGGGACCGGGGAGCTGTTTTTT.

This clonotype has only a few counts. The CDR3 DNA reads as TGCAGTGCTGTTACAGGGGTTCTGGACTATGGCTACACCTTC. Translated, it gives CSAVTGVLDYGYTF. The chain uses TRBV20-1 and TRBJ1-2; TRBD1 agrees at 7 bases. CDR3 size: 14 residues. Germline CDR1 DFQATT, CDR2 SNEGSKA (reference sequence). Trimming took 5 bases from V and 3 from J; bases not matched to a gene: 9.

The chain has TRBV7-2 and TRBJ2-1; TRBD2 matches at 8 bases. V shed 0 bases, J shed 7 bases, and the junction held 5 bases outside the gene matches. Germline V gives CDR1 SGHTA, CDR2 FQGNSA. The CDR3 spans 15 residues. The CDR3 DNA reads TGTGCCAGCAGCTTAGCTCCGGGGGGGCTTAATGAGCAGTTCTTC. It encodes CASSLAPGGLNEQFF. Based on the CDR3 plus reference TRBV7-2 and TRBJ2-1, the full variable domain is GAGVSQSPSNKVTEKGKDVELRCDPISGHTALYWYRQSLGQGLEFLIYFQGNSAPDKSGLPSDRFSAERTGGSVSTLTIQRTQQEDSAVYLCASSLAPGGLNEQFFGPGTRLTVL.

By proportion, this clonotype is medium-sized. The chain links TRBV15 to TRBJ2-7, with TRBD2 matching over 13 bases. J lost 2 bases, V lost 0 bases, and 13 bases had no gene match. Germline V gene lookup returns CDR1 LNHNV and CDR2 YYDKDF (reference sequence). The CDR3 has 20 amino acids. DNA for the CDR3: TGTGCCACCAGCAGAGATGCGTCGGGACTAGCGGGGCCGGCGACCTACGAGCAGTACTTC. It specifies CATSRDASGLAGPATYEQYF.

By share of the sample, this clonotype is medium-sized. The chain uses TRBV11-2 and TRBJ2-5; D is ambiguous. Trimming took off 1 base at V and 2 bases at J, with 14 bases between the two ends. This CDR3 is built from 16 residues. The V gene's germline CDR1 is SGHAT and CDR2 FQNNGV. The CDR3 spells CASSLGHWQAQETQYF. The CDR3, as DNA: TGTGCCAGCAGCTTAGGACATTGGCAGGCACAAGAGACCCAGTACTTC. The variable domain in full, with the rest retrieved from reference TRBV11-2 and TRBJ2-5, is EAGVAQSPRYKIIEKRQSVAFWCNPISGHATLYWYQQILGQGPKLLIQFQNNGVVDDSQLPKDRFSAERLKGVDSTLKIQPAKLEDSAVYLCASSLGHWQAQETQYFGPGTRLLVL.

By share, this clonotype counts as medium-sized. The rearrangement links TRBV9 to TRBJ2-5; 8 bases line up with TRBD2. V shed 4 bases and J 3 bases; nucleotides not matched to a gene: 8. The CDR3 runs to 15 residues. Looked up from germline, CDR1 is SGDLS and CDR2 is YYNGEE. The CDR3 region has the DNA TGTGCCAGCAGCCCGGGACTAGTGAGGAAAGAGACCCAGTACTTC. Translated: CASSPGLVRKETQYF.

A remark on this clonotype: This clone may be a read error of a much larger clone one base away. The chain employs TRBV21-1 and TRBJ2-2. TRBV21-1 is a pseudogene. The CDR3 is 18 residues long. The CDR3 nucleotides are TGTGCCAGCAGCAAAATAGGGAACCGAGGCGACGGTTTTGGGGAGCTGTTTTTT. Translating gives CASSKIGNRGDGFGELFF.

By share, this clonotype counts as medium-sized. J is TRBJ2-3 and V is TRBV6-6, with no clear D. With 3 bases removed from V and 0 bases from J, the gap between germline ends came to 7 bases. The germline CDR1 and CDR2 sequences are MNHNY and SVGAGI (reference sequence). CDR3 size: 14 residues. The CDR3 loop is CASSYRPSTDTQYF. CDR3 sequence (DNA): TGTGCCAGCAGTTATCGCCCCAGCACAGATACGCAGTATTTT.

By its share, this clonotype is medium-sized. This rearrangement joins TRBV6-5 to TRBJ2-3; D possibly uses TRBD1 or TRBD2 (7 bases each). From germline, CDR1 is MNHEY and CDR2 SVGAGI. V shed 0 bases and J shed 5 bases, with 21 bases lying between them. The CDR3 contains 18 residues. The CDR3 region has the DNA TGTGCCAGCAGTTACTCACTCCCAGGGGGGGGTGGGCGAGATACGCAGTATTTT. Translation gives CASSYSLPGGGGRDTQYF.

This clonotype rates as medium-sized (0.01 to 0.1%). This chain links TRBV7-2 with TRBJ2-5; the D gene is possibly TRBD1 (7 bases). V was pared by 5 bases and J by 3 bases, with 13 bases between. The germline CDR1 and CDR2 sequences are SGHTA and FQGNSA. The CDR3 runs 14 residues. CDR3 in amino acids: CASSPEGAKETQYF. The CDR3 DNA is TGTGCCAGCAGCCCGGAGGGGGCTAAAGAGACCCAGTACTTC.

This clonotype counts as medium-sized. The genes are TRBV2 and TRBJ2-3, with D tentatively TRBD2 (6 bases). Germline V CDR1 and CDR2: SNHLY, FYNNEI. V was clipped by 5 bases and J by 0 bases, with 15 bases between them. The CDR3 is 16 residues long. The CDR3 DNA reads TGTGCCAGCAGTTCGTCTTATGGAGGGAGCACAGATACGCAGTATTTT. Translated: CASSSSYGGSTDTQYF.

This clonotype is categorized as medium-sized. The chain is built from TRBV6-6 and TRBJ2-7; TRBD2 might be the D (7 bases). V dropped 8 bases and J dropped 6 bases, with 20 bases sitting between them. The CDR3 is 14 amino acids. Germline V gene lookup returns CDR1 MNHNY and CDR2 SVGAGI (reference sequence). This chain's CDR3 is CASGSLGGAAEQYF. CDR3 in DNA: TGTGCCAGCGGTTCACTGGGGGGGGCCGCCGAGCAGTACTTC.

This clonotype is termed medium-sized. The genes are TRBV28 and TRBJ2-3; possibly TRBD1 for D (5 bases). The V gene lost 5 bases and the J gene lost 2 bases, with 14 bases spanning the gap. This CDR3 contains 15 residues. Germline V gives CDR1 MDHEN, CDR2 SYDVKM. CDR3: CASSPPDKLTDTQYF. CDR3 nucleotides: TGTGCCAGCAGTCCTCCGGACAAACTCACAGATACGCAGTATTTT.